This T cell receptor (beta chain) was identified during a study of T cells after yellow fever vaccination. The wider study: The fractions with low cell numbers were processed using SMART-Seq v4 Ultra Low Input.

This clonotype was counted many times. V was pared by 5 bases and J by 5 bases, with 18 bases between. Germline V gene sequence: CDR1 SSHAT, CDR2 FNYEAQ (reference sequence). The CDR3 has 16 residues. Generation of TCR cDNA used 5'RACE template switching (which added a universal primer site and UMIs). TCRdb reprocessed the 5' RACE reads with MiXCR, giving one entry per CDR3 protein. Among hundreds of thousands of distinct CDR3 sequences listed, roughly 13% were seen once. The sequence derives from a man aged 25 to 45 who received the YFV17D yellow fever vaccine. J is TRBJ2-2 and V is TRBV7-7, with D possibly matching TRBD2 (6 bases). The sequencing used PBMCs, collected on the day of the yellow fever booster vaccination. The CDR3 bases are TGTGCCAGCAGCGCCGCTGCGGGGCGAGAAACCGGGGAGCTGTTTTTT. Residues: CASSAAAGRETGELFF. The full variable domain, completed using reference TRBV7-7 and TRBJ2-2, is GAGVSQSPRYKVTKRGQDVTLRCDPISSHATLYWYQQALGQGPEFLTYFNYEAQPDKSGLPSDRFSAERPEGSISTLTIQRTEQRDSAMYRCASSAAAGRETGELFFGEGSRLTVL.